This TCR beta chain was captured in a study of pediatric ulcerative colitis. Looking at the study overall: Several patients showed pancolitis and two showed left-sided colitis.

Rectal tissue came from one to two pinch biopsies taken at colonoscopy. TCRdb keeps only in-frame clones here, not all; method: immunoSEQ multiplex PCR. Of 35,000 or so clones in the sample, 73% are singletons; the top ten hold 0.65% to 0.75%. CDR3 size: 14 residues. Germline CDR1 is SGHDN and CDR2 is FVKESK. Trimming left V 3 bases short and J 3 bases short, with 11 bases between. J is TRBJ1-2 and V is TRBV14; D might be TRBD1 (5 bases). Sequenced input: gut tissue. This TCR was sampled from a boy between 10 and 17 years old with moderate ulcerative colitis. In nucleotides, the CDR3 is TGTGCCAGCAGCCATACGCGGGACTACTATGGCTACACCTTC. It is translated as CASSHTRDYYGYTF.